The 14 T cell receptor beta chains below were found in one sample sequenced in a study of blood T cell repertoires in COVID-19. Measured with immunoSEQ multiplex PCR; TCRdb has only the in-frame clones, and not every one. The sample shows some 210,000 clones, under 90% of them seen only once. The material sequenced was peripheral blood. The receptors originated from a human donor in a cohort sampled during active COVID-19.

This sequence joins TRBV29-1 and TRBJ1-2; 9 bases map to TRBD1. The CDR3 length is 15 residues. Germline loops: CDR1 SQVTM, CDR2 ANQGSEA. V was pared by 2 bases and J by 2 bases, with 6 bases of the junction left unmatched. The CDR3 sequence is CSVEYGGQGNYGYTF. The CDR3 region has the DNA TGCAGCGTTGAATATGGAGGACAGGGGAACTATGGCTACACCTTC.

The rearrangement uses TRBV5-1 and TRBJ1-2, with D possibly matching TRBD1 (5 bases). The V gene lost 0 bases and the J gene lost 7 bases, with 10 bases spanning the gap. CDR1 SGHRS and CDR2 YFSETQ come from the germline V gene. The CDR3 covers 13 residues. CDR3 in amino acids: CASSLAGLSGYTF. CDR3 bases: TGCGCCAGCAGCTTGGCAGGGCTTTCTGGCTACACCTTC. The full variable domain, rest sourced from reference TRBV5-1 and TRBJ1-2, is KAGVTQTPRYLIKTRGQQVTLSCSPISGHRSVSWYQQTPGQGLQFLFEYFSETQRNKGNFPGRFSGRQFSNSRSEMNVSTLELGDSALYLCASSLAGLSGYTFGSGTRLTVV.

The chain links TRBV5-1 to TRBJ2-7, with D tentatively TRBD2 (6 bases). CDR1 is SGHRS and CDR2 is YFSETQ in the germline V gene. V shed 5 bases and J shed 4 bases, with 16 bases lying between them. The CDR3 sequence is 14 residues long. DNA of the CDR3: TGCGCCAGCAGATATTCGGAGGGTCGTTACGAGCAGTACTTC. Translated: CASRYSEGRYEQYF.

This sequence joins TRBV2 and TRBJ1-2; the D gene is possibly TRBD1 (5 bases). There are 12 residues in the CDR3. The V gene lost 8 bases and the J gene lost 8 bases, with 15 bases spanning the gap. CDR1 SNHLY and CDR2 FYNNEI come from the germline V gene. The chain's CDR3 is CASGSDSRGYTF. The CDR3, as DNA: TGTGCCAGCGGGTCTGACAGTAGGGGCTACACCTTC.

This clone was counted a single time. This chain's CDR3 is CASRDPLAVPYEQYV. As DNA, the CDR3 is TGCGCCAGCCGAGACCCACTAGCGGTTCCCTACGAGCAGTACGTC. The genes are TRBV23-1 and TRBJ2-7; 8 bases are shared with TRBD2. TRBV23-1 is treated as an ORF (open reading frame) with a function not yet certain. This CDR3 is built from 15 residues. Trimming removed 8 bases from V and 2 bases from J; junction bases left unmatched: 11.

The CDR3 loop reads CASTTGDRSEQYF. DNA for the CDR3: TGTGCCAGCACCACAGGGGATAGAAGCGAGCAGTACTTC. V and J are TRBV11-1 and TRBJ2-7; 7 positions agree with TRBD1. Germline CDR1 is SGHAT and CDR2 is FQDESV (reference sequence). Trimming took 7 bases from V and 6 from J; bases not matched to a gene: 9. The CDR3 length is 13 residues.

The chain is built from TRBV18 and TRBJ2-7; no definite D call. The CDR3 length is 18 residues. Trimming left V 6 bases short and J 2 bases short, with 26 bases between. Germline V lookup: CDR1 KGHSH, CDR2 LQKENI. Here the CDR3 reads CASSRASHAAGNTYEQYF. For the CDR3, the DNA is TGTGCCAGCTCCCGAGCATCCCACGCGGCCGGTAACACCTACGAGCAGTACTTC. Full variable domain (missing parts from reference TRBV18 and TRBJ2-7): NAGVMQNPRHLVRRRGQEARLRCSPMKGHSHVYWYRQLPEEGLKFMVYLQKENIIDESGMPKERFSAEFPKEGPSILRIQQVVRGDSAAYFCASSRASHAAGNTYEQYFGPGTRLTVT.

This clone was seen just once. The V call is TRBV7-2, the J call TRBJ2-1, with TRBD2 matching 7 bases. Germline lookup yields CDR1 SGHTA and CDR2 FQGNSA. The V and J ends lost 1 base and 4 bases, in that order; junction bases with no gene match: 4. CDR3 length: 15 residues. CDR3 loop: CASSLDGGGYNEQFF. The CDR3 nucleotides read TGTGCCAGCAGCTTAGATGGGGGGGGATACAATGAGCAGTTCTTC. The variable domain in full, completed from reference TRBV7-2 and TRBJ2-1, reads GAGVSQSPSNKVTEKGKDVELRCDPISGHTALYWYRQSLGQGLEFLIYFQGNSAPDKSGLPSDRFSAERTGGSVSTLTIQRTQQEDSAVYLCASSLDGGGYNEQFFGPGTRLTVL.

The V and J genes are TRBV28 and TRBJ2-5; D gene ambiguous. Germline V gene data show CDR1 as MDHEN and CDR2 as SYDVKM. The CDR3 spans 13 residues. The ends were cut back, 2 bases at V and 5 bases at J, with 9 bases in the middle. The CDR3 sequence: CASSLPSRETQYF. The CDR3 DNA reads as TGTGCCAGCAGTTTACCTTCTAGGGAGACCCAGTACTTC. Using reference TRBV28 and TRBJ2-5 for the parts outside the CDR3, the full variable domain is DVKVTQSSRYLVKRTGEKVFLECVQDMDHENMFWYRQDPGLGLRLIYFSYDVKMKEKGDIPEGYSVSREKKERFSLILESASTNQTSMYLCASSLPSRETQYFGPGTRLLVL.

The J gene is TRBJ2-5, the V gene TRBV18; 11 bases are a match to TRBD2. This CDR3 spans 15 amino acids. In germline, CDR1 is KGHSH, CDR2 LQKENI. V dropped 8 bases and J dropped 1; count of bases not matched to a gene: 6. The CDR3 sequence: CASRTSGRGQETQYF. DNA of the CDR3: TGTGCCAGCCGAACTAGCGGGAGAGGCCAAGAGACCCAGTACTTC.

The chain recombines TRBV30 with TRBJ1-1, with TRBD1 matching over 9 bases. Germline V CDR1 and CDR2: GTSNPN, SVGIG (reference sequence). The CDR3 has 13 residues. Trimming removed 4 bases from V and 4 bases from J; junction bases left unmatched: 4. The CDR3 DNA follows: TGTGCCTGGACCCGACAGGGGGGCACTGAAGCTTTCTTT. Its translation: CAWTRQGGTEAFF.

CDR3 coding DNA: TGTGCCAGCAGTTTGCTCGGACAGGGGGCGCCTGGGGCCAACGTCCTGACTTTC. This encodes CASSLLGQGAPGANVLTF. This rearrangement joins TRBV28 to TRBJ2-6; 11 bases agree with TRBD1. This CDR3 has 18 amino acids. V shed 3 bases, J shed 2 bases, and the junction held 6 bases outside the gene matches. Per germline, CDR1 MDHEN and CDR2 SYDVKM.

The chain uses TRBV7-9 and TRBJ1-5; D gene ambiguous. This CDR3 is 12 amino acids long. Germline lookup yields CDR1 SEHNR and CDR2 FQNEAQ (reference sequence). V was shortened by 1 base and J by 6 bases, with 4 bases between the two germline ends. CDR3 sequence (DNA): TGTGCCAGCAGCTTAGATAGTCAGCCCCAGCATTTT. This translates into CASSLDSQPQHF.

The rearrangement uses TRBV10-3 and TRBJ2-1; the match to TRBD2 covers 8 bases. The CDR3 extends over 14 amino acids. Germline trimming cut 4 bases from V and 3 bases from J; bases unmatched to any gene: 2. CDR1 is ENHRY and CDR2 is SYGVKD in the germline V gene. CDR3 sequence: CAISASGSYNEQFF. The CDR3 DNA reads as TGTGCCATCAGTGCCAGCGGGAGCTACAATGAGCAGTTCTTC.